Below are 26 T cell receptor beta chains sequenced from a single sample in a study of T cell responses to AZD1222 COVID-19 vaccine. Only in-frame clones appear in the TCRdb table, and some are missing; sequencing was by immunoSEQ multiplex PCR. The data contain some 97,000 clones, approximately 87% of them singletons. The material sequenced was peripheral blood, taken on day 0 of MenACWY control vaccination. These receptors were collected from an adult in good health.

The V and J genes are TRBV28 and TRBJ1-6; 10 nucleotides line up with TRBD1. CDR1 is MDHEN and CDR2 is SYDVKM in the germline V gene. The CDR3 spans 18 residues. Germline trimming cut 5 bases from V and 4 bases from J; bases unmatched to any gene: 11. This CDR3 reads CASSPTGQGRVYNSPLHF. CDR3 nucleotides: TGTGCCAGCAGTCCAACGGGACAGGGGAGGGTTTATAATTCACCCCTCCACTTT.

V is TRBV30 and J is TRBJ2-1; 8 nucleotides line up with TRBD1. The J segment lost 3 bases and the V segment lost 1 base, leaving 5 bases of the junction unmatched. The CDR3 totals 15 residues. Germline lookup yields CDR1 GTSNPN and CDR2 SVGIG (reference sequence). CDR3 bases: TGTGCCTGGAGTGCCGGGGGACAGGACTACAATGAGCAGTTCTTC. This codes for CAWSAGGQDYNEQFF.

The V and J genes are TRBV4-2 and TRBJ2-5, with 12 bases lining up with TRBD2. This CDR3 comprises 18 residues. Per germline, CDR1 LGHNA and CDR2 YNFKEQ. V was pared by 2 bases and J by 5 bases, with 12 bases of the junction left unmatched. DNA of the CDR3: TGTGCCAGCAGCCAATATCCCGGGCTAGCGGGGGGGCCGGAGACCCAGTACTTC. Translated: CASSQYPGLAGGPETQYF.

The J gene is TRBJ2-3, the V gene TRBV19; 7 bases map to TRBD1. The germline V gene has CDR1 LNHDA and CDR2 SQIVND (reference sequence). Trimming took 3 bases from V and 1 from J; bases not matched to a gene: 1. This CDR3 has 14 residues. Here the CDR3 DNA reads TGTGCCAGTAGTATCGGACAGGGCACAGATACGCAGTATTTT. It yields the protein CASSIGQGTDTQYF. Full variable domain (outside the CDR3, taken from reference TRBV19 and TRBJ2-3): DGGITQSPKYLFRKEGQNVTLSCEQNLNHDAMYWYRQDPGQGLRLIYYSQIVNDFQKGDIAEGYSVSREKKESFPLTVTSAQKNPTAFYLCASSIGQGTDTQYFGPGTRLTVL.

The V and J genes are TRBV4-3 and TRBJ1-1; weak D call: TRBD1 (5 bases). V lost 1 base, J lost 4 bases, and 10 bases lay in between. This CDR3 spans 14 amino acids. Germline V gene sequence: CDR1 LGHNA, CDR2 YSLEER. The CDR3 DNA reads as TGCGCCAGCAGCCAAGCGACGGGGGGCACTGAAGCTTTCTTT. Encoded protein: CASSQATGGTEAFF.

The J gene is TRBJ1-3, the V gene TRBV5-1; 7 bases are a match to TRBD1. This CDR3 comprises 13 residues. CDR1 and CDR2 (germline): SGHRS, YFSETQ. The trim removed 4 bases at V and 4 bases at J, leaving 2 bases unmatched. The DNA for the CDR3 is TGCGCCAGCAGCACGGACAGGGGAAACACCATATATTTT. It specifies CASSTDRGNTIYF.

The genes are TRBV9 and TRBJ2-2, with 8 bases lining up with TRBD2. Looked up from germline, CDR1 is SGDLS and CDR2 is YYNGEE. V trimming: 2 bases; J trimming: 6 bases; junction bases outside the gene matches: 6. This CDR3 has 15 residues. CDR3 protein: CASSVSGSSSGELFF. The CDR3 DNA reads TGTGCCAGCAGCGTGAGCGGGAGTAGTTCCGGGGAGCTGTTTTTT. Filled out from reference TRBV9 and TRBJ2-2, the complete variable domain reads DSGVTQTPKHLITATGQRVTLRCSPRSGDLSVYWYQQSLDQGLQFLIQYYNGEERAKGNILERFSAQQFPDLHSELNLSSLELGDSALYFCASSVSGSSSGELFFGEGSRLTVL.

The chain combines TRBV30 with TRBJ1-4; TRBD1 matches at 9 bases. V shed 4 bases and J 7 bases; nucleotides not matched to a gene: 4. Germline CDR1 GTSNPN, CDR2 SVGIG (reference sequence). The length of the CDR3 is 13 residues. CDR3 nucleotide sequence: TGTGCCTGGATGACAGGGGGAAGTGAAAAACTGTTTTTT. Translating gives CAWMTGGSEKLFF.

This clone turned up a few times. This chain connects TRBV6-7 to TRBJ2-2; D gene ambiguous. TRBV6-7 is annotated as an ORF whose role is uncertain. The CDR3 loop spans 16 amino acids. Trimming took 0 bases from V and 1 from J, leaving 9 bases between them. The CDR3 loop reads CASSYSVAENTGELFF. Written as DNA, the CDR3 is TGTGCCAGCAGTTACTCGGTTGCGGAGAACACCGGGGAGCTGTTTTTT.

This clone was found a few times. The rearrangement links TRBV2 to TRBJ1-6; TRBD1 is a possible D gene (6 bases). Trimming pared 0 bases from V and 6 bases from J, leaving 9 bases between. This CDR3 spans 15 amino acids. Germline V gene sequence: CDR1 SNHLY, CDR2 FYNNEI. The CDR3 DNA is TGTGCCAGCAGTGAAGCGGGGGGGGCTAATTCACCCCTCCACTTT. This translates into CASSEAGGANSPLHF.

As for this clone: This sample also contains other DNA sequences that code for the same CDR3. The rearrangement uses TRBV5-1 and TRBJ1-1, with a tentative D call TRBD1 (6 bases). V gave up 1 base and J gave up 4 bases, with 8 bases separating them. The CDR3 extends over 13 amino acids. The germline V gene has CDR1 SGHRS and CDR2 YFSETQ. CDR3 DNA: TGCGCCAGCAGCTTGAGGGGGGGCACTGAAGCTTTCTTT. Translating it yields CASSLRGGTEAFF.

This clone is a singleton in its sample. The chain combines TRBV30 with TRBJ2-4, with D possibly being TRBD1 (6 bases). Germline CDR1 and CDR2: GTSNPN and SVGIG (reference sequence). With 7 bases removed from V and 6 bases from J, the gap between germline ends came to 16 bases. The CDR3 has 13 residues. The CDR3 DNA reads as TGTGCCTACTCAAGACAGGATATAAACATTCAGTACTTC. Translating it yields CAYSRQDINIQYF. Full variable domain (rest looked up from reference TRBV30 and TRBJ2-4): SQTIHQWPATLVQPVGSPLSLECTVEGTSNPNLYWYRQAAGRGLQLLFYSVGIGQISSEVPQNLSASRPQDRQFILSSKKLLLSDSGFYLCAYSRQDINIQYFGAGTRLSVL.

The chain carries TRBV5-4 and TRBJ1-4; the D is unclear. Germline V gene data show CDR1 as SGHNT and CDR2 as YYREEE (reference sequence). The CDR3 consists of 13 residues. Trimming pared 4 bases from V and 8 bases from J, leaving 12 bases between. The CDR3 reads CASSAGYGEKLFF. In DNA, the CDR3 is TGTGCCAGCAGCGCTGGGTACGGGGAAAAACTGTTTTTT.

The rearrangement links TRBV19 to TRBJ2-1; a weak D match, TRBD1 (5 bases). Germline lookup yields CDR1 LNHDA and CDR2 SQIVND (reference sequence). The CDR3 is made up of 16 amino acids. V gave up 2 bases and J gave up 4 bases, with 15 bases separating them. Here the CDR3 reads CASSITGSLPYNEQFF. CDR3 nucleotide sequence: TGTGCCAGTAGTATAACAGGTAGCCTTCCGTACAATGAGCAGTTCTTC.

V gene TRBV28 combines with J gene TRBJ1-5; the D gene is possibly TRBD1 (5 bases). The germline V and J ends were trimmed by 3 bases and 0 bases, with 12 bases remaining between them. The CDR3 is 16 amino acids. Germline V gives CDR1 MDHEN, CDR2 SYDVKM. CDR3 in DNA: TGTGCCAGCAGTTTCCGGGGGATATATAGCAATCAGCCCCAGCATTTT. Translated, it gives CASSFRGIYSNQPQHF.

The rearrangement uses TRBV7-3 and TRBJ1-1; D is undetermined. CDR1 SGHTA and CDR2 FQGTGA come from the germline V gene. The CDR3 is 16 residues long. Trimming stripped 2 bases from V and 1 base from J, with 14 bases between. CDR3 nucleotide sequence: TGTGCCAGCAGCTTAGGTCCCCAGGAGGGGAACACTGAAGCTTTCTTT. Translating gives CASSLGPQEGNTEAFF.

The chain combines TRBV7-3 with TRBJ2-2; D not resolved. V was pared by 5 bases and J by 1 base, with 8 bases between. Looked up from germline, CDR1 is SGHTA and CDR2 is FQGTGA. The CDR3 extends over 14 amino acids. The CDR3 nucleotides are TGTGCCAGCAGCACGGACGGGAACACCGGGGAGCTGTTTTTT. Residues: CASSTDGNTGELFF.

The chain has TRBV11-3 and TRBJ1-1; D ambiguous. The CDR3 runs 13 residues. Germline CDR1 SGHNT, CDR2 YENEEA. The V end lost 5 bases, the J end lost 4 bases, and 11 bases lay between the germline ends. The CDR3 sequence: CASSPNGRTEAFF. The CDR3 DNA follows: TGTGCCAGCAGCCCTAACGGGCGCACTGAAGCTTTCTTT.

The chain recombines TRBV5-1 with TRBJ1-2; D remains ambiguous. The V gene lost 4 bases and the J gene lost 3 bases, with 13 bases spanning the gap. This CDR3 has 14 residues. Germline V gives CDR1 SGHRS, CDR2 YFSETQ. The CDR3 protein is CASSPHGIDYGYTF. The CDR3 nucleotides are TGCGCCAGCAGCCCCCATGGGATTGACTATGGCTACACCTTC.

This clone was seen a few times. V is TRBV9 and J is TRBJ1-2; 8 nucleotides line up with TRBD1. Germline V CDR1 and CDR2: SGDLS, YYNGEE. V lost 1 base to trimming and J lost 4 bases; unmatched junction nucleotides: 3. The CDR3 loop spans 14 amino acids. For the CDR3, the DNA is TGTGCCAGCAGCGTACCAGGGGGCGGCTATGGCTACACCTTC. It specifies CASSVPGGGYGYTF.

The chain combines TRBV4-3 with TRBJ2-1, with 7 nucleotides matching TRBD1. The CDR3 has 14 amino acids. With V trimmed by 4 bases and J by 2 bases, 2 bases remained unmatched. Germline lookup yields CDR1 LGHNA and CDR2 YSLEER. CDR3 DNA sequence: TGCGCCAGCAGCCCCGGGACAGCCTACAATGAGCAGTTCTTC. Residues: CASSPGTAYNEQFF.

The chain links TRBV9 to TRBJ2-1; D remains unclear. Trimming stripped 0 bases from V and 0 bases from J, with 7 bases between. The V gene's germline CDR1 is SGDLS and CDR2 YYNGEE. CDR3 size: 15 residues. The CDR3 spells CASSVGYSSYNEQFF. As DNA, the CDR3 is TGTGCCAGCAGCGTAGGCTATAGCTCCTACAATGAGCAGTTCTTC.

The rearrangement uses TRBV19 and TRBJ1-6; 9 bases map to TRBD1. Germline V gene data show CDR1 as LNHDA and CDR2 as SQIVND (reference sequence). J gave up 8 bases and V 6 bases, and 5 bases lay outside the gene matches. The CDR3 is 14 residues long. The CDR3 protein is CASRDRGLDSPLHF. The CDR3 nucleotides read TGTGCCAGTAGGGACAGGGGATTGGATTCACCCCTCCACTTT.

This chain connects TRBV7-9 to TRBJ1-1; D perhaps matches TRBD1 (6 bases). CDR3 length equals 13 residues. Germline CDR1 is SEHNR and CDR2 is FQNEAQ (reference sequence). Trimming stripped 5 bases from V and 13 bases from J, with 20 bases between. The CDR3 DNA sequence: TGTGCCAGCAGCCGGTATGGGACACCCTCGGGTTTCTTT. This gives the protein CASSRYGTPSGFF.

The V gene is TRBV12-3 or TRBV12-4, the J gene TRBJ1-2; D gene ambiguous. The CDR3 has 11 amino acids. Trimming removed 3 bases from V and 7 bases from J, with 6 bases in between. In nucleotides, the CDR3 is TGTGCCAGCAGTTTGGACGGTGGCTACACCTTC. This sequence encodes CASSLDGGYTF.

The J gene is TRBJ1-1, the V gene TRBV4-3, with 8 bases lining up with TRBD1. V lost 6 bases, J lost 6 bases, and 15 bases stayed unmatched. The length of the CDR3 is 16 residues. Germline CDR1 is LGHNA and CDR2 is YSLEER. The CDR3 spells CASSSGQGRGLPEAFF. CDR3 nucleotides: TGCGCCAGCAGTAGCGGACAGGGCCGGGGTCTTCCTGAAGCTTTCTTT.